The 9 T cell receptor beta chains given below trace back to one sample, sequenced in a study of T cell repertoires in cytomegalovirus infection. Using its own MiXCR run on the reads, TCRdb lists one record per CDR3 protein. The sample yields some 600,000 distinct CDR3 sequences, roughly 26% seen once. Sequencing was done on a sample of CD8+ T cells from PBMCs. The receptors here all came from a human donor in good health (CMV status not recorded). Some clones in this sample may be carry-over from other donors' samples.

The chain uses TRBV10-1 and TRBJ2-4; tentatively, D is TRBD2 (5 bases). This CDR3 comprises 14 residues. Germline assignment: CDR1 WNHNN and CDR2 SYGVQD (reference sequence). Trimming took off 3 bases at V and 8 bases at J, with 14 bases between the two ends. CDR3 sequence (DNA): TGCGCCAGCAGTGATGATACCGGGGTAGACATTCAGTACTTC. It specifies CASSDDTGVDIQYF.

The V and J genes are TRBV19 and TRBJ2-3, with D tentatively TRBD2 (6 bases). The V end was cut by 4 bases, the J end by 2 bases, with 16 bases between. This CDR3 comprises 16 residues. Germline V gene data show CDR1 as LNHDA and CDR2 as SQIVND (reference sequence). The CDR3 is CASSKPSGLDTDTQYF. Here the CDR3 DNA reads TGTGCCAGTAGTAAACCCTCGGGACTCGACACAGATACGCAGTATTTT.

The CDR3 reads CASSPGLTNEKLFF. The CDR3 DNA is TGCGCCAGCAGCCCGGGGCTCACTAATGAAAAACTGTTTTTT. J is TRBJ1-4 and V is TRBV5-1, with a weak D call TRBD1 (5 bases). CDR3 size: 14 residues. The germline V and J ends were trimmed by 4 bases and 2 bases, with 9 bases remaining between them. Germline values: CDR1 SGHRS, CDR2 YFSETQ.

The CDR3: CASSFGAGLLNEQFF. CDR3 nucleotide sequence: TGTGCCAGCAGCTTTGGCGCGGGGCTCCTCAATGAGCAGTTCTTC. This chain uses TRBV5-6 with TRBJ2-1, with a weak D call TRBD2 (6 bases). The V gene's germline CDR1 is SGHDT and CDR2 YYEEEE. With 2 bases removed from V and 6 bases from J, the gap between germline ends came to 15 bases. The CDR3 is 15 residues long.

This clonotype has a handful of counts. This sequence joins TRBV18 and TRBJ1-6; 10 nucleotides align to TRBD1. The CDR3 has 16 amino acids. Unmatched junction bases numbered 6, after V lost 6 bases and J lost 4 bases. Germline CDR1 reads KGHSH; CDR2 reads LQKENI. In DNA form, the CDR3 reads TGTGCCAGCTCGCCGACAGGGGGCCTGTATAATTCACCCCTCCACTTT. This sequence encodes CASSPTGGLYNSPLHF.

The V and J genes are TRBV20-1 and TRBJ2-7, with D tentatively TRBD1 (5 bases). This CDR3 region has 12 residues. CDR1 and CDR2 from the germline V gene are DFQATT and SNEGSKA (reference sequence). The V end was cut by 1 base, the J end by 9 bases, with 13 bases between. The chain's CDR3 is CSARGARAGQYV. CDR3 DNA sequence: TGCAGTGCTAGAGGAGCCAGGGCCGGGCAGTACGTC.

CDR3 sequence reads: CASSWMAGEGNEQFF. The CDR3 DNA is TGTGCCAGCAGTTGGATGGCGGGGGAAGGGAATGAGCAGTTCTTC. The gene calls are TRBV12-3 or TRBV12-4 and TRBJ2-1; 7 bases match TRBD2. J gave up 7 bases and V 4 bases, and 10 bases lay outside the gene matches. CDR3 length: 15 residues.

This clonotype occurred a few times. The chain has TRBV4-3 and TRBJ1-6; D is unresolved. V was cut by 0 bases and J by 9 bases, with 15 bases left in between. CDR1 is LGHNA, CDR2 YSLEER, per germline. The CDR3 has 16 residues. DNA for the CDR3: TGCGCCAGCAGCCAAGATACCCAATTCTACGTTTCACCCCTCCACTTT. Translating gives CASSQDTQFYVSPLHF.

The CDR3 coding sequence is TGTGCCAGCGGCCGAAGTCCAGATACGCAGTATTTT. It codes for CASGRSPDTQYF. This chain links TRBV14 with TRBJ2-3; D is ambiguous. The CDR3 is 12 amino acids. Germline V gives CDR1 SGHDN, CDR2 FVKESK. V dropped 8 bases and J dropped 4 bases, with 10 bases sitting between them.